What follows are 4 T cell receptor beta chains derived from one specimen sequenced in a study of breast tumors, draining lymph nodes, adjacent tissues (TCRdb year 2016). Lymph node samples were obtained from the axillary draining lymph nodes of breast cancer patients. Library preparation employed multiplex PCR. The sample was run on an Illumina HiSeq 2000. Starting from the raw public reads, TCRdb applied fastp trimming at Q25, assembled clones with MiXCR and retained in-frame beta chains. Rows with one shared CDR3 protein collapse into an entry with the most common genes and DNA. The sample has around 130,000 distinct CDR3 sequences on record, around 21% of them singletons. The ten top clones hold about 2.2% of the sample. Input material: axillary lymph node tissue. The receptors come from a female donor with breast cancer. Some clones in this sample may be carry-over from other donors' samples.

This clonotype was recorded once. The DNA for the CDR3 is TGTGCCAGCTCACTGTCTACTATACCGGGCAATGAGCAGTTCTTC. Protein product: CASSLSTIPGNEQFF. This chain connects TRBV18 to TRBJ2-1; D unresolved. The V end lost 4 bases, the J end lost 6 bases, and 16 bases lay between the germline ends. CDR1 is KGHSH and CDR2 is LQKENI in the germline V gene. CDR3 size: 15 residues.

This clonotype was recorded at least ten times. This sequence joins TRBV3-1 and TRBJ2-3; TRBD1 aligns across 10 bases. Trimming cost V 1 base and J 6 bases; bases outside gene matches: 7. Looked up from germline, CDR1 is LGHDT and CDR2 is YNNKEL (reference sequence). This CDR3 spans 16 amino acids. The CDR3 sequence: CASSQARTGGRDTQYF. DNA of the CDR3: TGTGCCAGCAGCCAAGCCCGGACAGGGGGGAGGGATACGCAGTATTTT.

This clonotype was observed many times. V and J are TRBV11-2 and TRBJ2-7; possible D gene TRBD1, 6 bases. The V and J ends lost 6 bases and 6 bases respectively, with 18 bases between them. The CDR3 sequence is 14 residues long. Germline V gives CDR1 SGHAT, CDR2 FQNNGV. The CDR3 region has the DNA TGTGCCAGCAGTATCAGCAGGGGTCTTCCCGAGCAGTACTTC. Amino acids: CASSISRGLPEQYF.

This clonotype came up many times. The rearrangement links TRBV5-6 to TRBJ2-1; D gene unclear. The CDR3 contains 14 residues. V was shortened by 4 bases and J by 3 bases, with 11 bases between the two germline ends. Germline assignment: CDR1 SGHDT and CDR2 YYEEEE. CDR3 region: CASSLPDNYNEQFF. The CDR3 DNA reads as TGTGCCAGCAGCCTACCCGATAACTACAATGAGCAGTTCTTC.